One sample yielded the 29 T cell receptor beta chains listed below, sequenced in a study of OX40 agonist ivuxolimab in advanced cancers. Repertoires were generated with immunoSEQ multiplex PCR, while TCRdb's copy carries only in-frame clones and drops some. The sample lists 90,000 or so clones; around 90% were seen once. Material: CD4+ or CD8+ T cells sorted from blood, obtained in a trial of the OX40 agonist ivuxolimab. The source is an adult with an advanced solid tumor such as melanoma, head and neck, liver or kidney cancer.

The chain links TRBV10-1 to TRBJ1-1; no clear D. CDR3 length: 12 residues. Trimming shortened V by 4 bases and J by 4 bases, and 7 bases separated the two germline ends. CDR1 WNHNN and CDR2 SYGVQD come from the germline V gene (reference sequence). Written as DNA, the CDR3 is TGCGCCAGCAGTGTTCGGGGCACTGAAGCTTTCTTT. Amino acid sequence: CASSVRGTEAFF.

The chain combines TRBV7-3 with TRBJ2-3; TRBD2 matches at 14 bases. The CDR3 is made up of 15 amino acids. From germline, CDR1 is SGHTA and CDR2 FQGTGA. V dropped 5 bases and J dropped 4; count of bases not matched to a gene: 2. CDR3 coding DNA: TGTGCCAGCAGCCCGGGACTAGCGGGAGCAGATACGCAGTATTTT. It codes for CASSPGLAGADTQYF.

This clone came up once. The rearrangement links TRBV2 to TRBJ2-3, with TRBD2 matching over 15 bases. Germline V gives CDR1 SNHLY, CDR2 FYNNEI. The CDR3 is 17 residues long. V was clipped by 8 bases and J by 1 base; unmatched bases: 7. This CDR3 reads CASHGTSGGSGTDTQYF. The CDR3 DNA follows: TGTGCCAGCCATGGGACTAGCGGGGGGAGTGGCACAGATACGCAGTATTTT.

V usage is TRBV29-1 and J usage is TRBJ1-1, with D perhaps matching TRBD1 (5 bases). Germline CDR1 is SQVTM and CDR2 is ANQGSEA. The V and J ends lost 2 bases and 8 bases respectively, with 15 bases between them. The CDR3 is 13 residues long. CDR3 residues: CSVESRGGAEAFF. The CDR3 nucleotides are TGCAGCGTTGAAAGTCGTGGGGGAGCCGAAGCTTTCTTT.

The chain couples TRBV14 to TRBJ2-3; D not certain. CDR3 length equals 14 residues. Germline lookup yields CDR1 SGHDN and CDR2 FVKESK. The V gene lost 4 bases and the J gene lost 4 bases, with 12 bases spanning the gap. The CDR3 nucleotides read TGTGCCAGCAGCCTTCGAGGTTGGGCAGATACGCAGTATTTT. Residues: CASSLRGWADTQYF.

This clone was counted between two and nine times. The chain carries TRBV30 and TRBJ1-1; TRBD1 matches 8 bases. V lost 3 bases, J lost 2 bases, and 8 bases stayed unmatched. The CDR3 spans 15 residues. The germline V gene has CDR1 GTSNPN and CDR2 SVGIG (reference sequence). CDR3 DNA sequence: TGTGCCTGGAGCCTCCCAGGGGGCGAAAACACTGAAGCTTTCTTT. It specifies CAWSLPGGENTEAFF.

The chain joins TRBV29-1 to TRBJ2-1; TRBD1 might be the D (5 bases). CDR3 length: 15 residues. The ends were cut back, 0 bases at V and 3 bases at J, with 12 bases in the middle. Germline V gives CDR1 SQVTM, CDR2 ANQGSEA. The CDR3 region is CSVEDLVRGYNEQFF. The CDR3 bases are TGCAGCGTTGAAGATCTTGTTAGGGGCTACAATGAGCAGTTCTTC.

The rearrangement joins TRBV28 to TRBJ2-7; possibly TRBD1 for D (6 bases). Trimming stripped 6 bases from V and 1 base from J, with 10 bases between. Per germline, CDR1 MDHEN and CDR2 SYDVKM. The CDR3 spans 13 residues. CDR3 DNA sequence: TGTGCCAGCAGCTTTGGACAGTCCTACGAGCAGTACTTC. Its protein is CASSFGQSYEQYF.

This clone was detected once. The chain has TRBV28 and TRBJ1-3; D is unresolved. V gave up 5 bases and J gave up 0 bases, with 5 bases separating them. This CDR3 has 13 residues. The V gene's germline CDR1 is MDHEN and CDR2 SYDVKM. CDR3 sequence reads: CASSPYSGNTIYF. The CDR3 DNA sequence: TGTGCCAGCAGTCCGTACTCTGGAAACACCATATATTTT.

This chain uses TRBV7-9 with TRBJ2-3; D remains ambiguous. Germline-derived CDR1 and CDR2 are SEHNR and FQNEAQ (reference sequence). The CDR3 is 12 amino acids. Between the trimmed V and J ends, which lost 5 bases and 0 bases, there was a span of 3 bases. Here the CDR3 reads CASSGSTDTQYF. In nucleotides, the CDR3 is TGTGCCAGCAGCGGTAGCACAGATACGCAGTATTTT.

The V call is TRBV5-1, the J call TRBJ2-3; maybe TRBD1 (6 bases). Trimming removed 0 bases from V and 0 bases from J, with 11 bases in between. The CDR3 has 16 amino acids. Germline-derived CDR1 and CDR2 are SGHRS and YFSETQ. The CDR3 region is CASSLVGGTSTDTQYF. As DNA, the CDR3 is TGCGCCAGCAGCTTGGTAGGGGGTACTAGCACAGATACGCAGTATTTT. Drawing the rest from reference TRBV5-1 and TRBJ2-3, the complete variable domain is KAGVTQTPRYLIKTRGQQVTLSCSPISGHRSVSWYQQTPGQGLQFLFEYFSETQRNKGNFPGRFSGRQFSNSRSEMNVSTLELGDSALYLCASSLVGGTSTDTQYFGPGTRLTVL.

V usage is TRBV30 and J usage is TRBJ2-3, with D perhaps matching TRBD2 (6 bases). The germline gives CDR1 GTSNPN, CDR2 SVGIG (reference sequence). Trimming cost V 3 bases and J 2 bases, with 12 bases left between them. The CDR3 covers 14 residues. The CDR3 DNA reads TGTGCCTGGAGGACAACTAGCTTCACAGATACGCAGTATTTT. Translation: CAWRTTSFTDTQYF.

V and J are TRBV7-2 and TRBJ2-7; D unclear. CDR3 size: 16 residues. Germline values: CDR1 SGHTA, CDR2 FQGNSA. The ends were cut back, 1 base at V and 0 bases at J, with 13 bases in the middle. CDR3 residues: CASSLENVQSSYEQYF. CDR3 nucleotide sequence: TGTGCCAGCAGCTTAGAGAATGTACAAAGCTCCTACGAGCAGTACTTC.

The genes are TRBV28 and TRBJ2-1; D is ambiguous. CDR3 length: 16 amino acids. The V end lost 1 base, the J end lost 6 bases, and 16 bases lay between the germline ends. Looked up from germline, CDR1 is MDHEN and CDR2 is SYDVKM. The CDR3 DNA reads as TGTGCCAGCAGTTTATATGGTAGGAGCAGACCCAATGAGCAGTTCTTC. This translates into CASSLYGRSRPNEQFF.

This clone was seen only once. Here the CDR3 DNA reads TGTGCCAGCAGTGATAAGGGAAGCTCACCCCTCCACTTT. Protein sequence: CASSDKGSSPLHF. V gene TRBV6-5 combines with J gene TRBJ1-6; no firm D call. This CDR3 region has 13 residues. V was cut by 5 bases and J by 10 bases, with 12 bases left in between. Germline CDR1 is MNHEY and CDR2 is SVGAGI.

The V gene is TRBV7-9, the J gene TRBJ2-1; 8 nucleotides agree with TRBD2. Germline V gene sequence: CDR1 SEHNR, CDR2 FQNEAQ (reference sequence). Losses at the gene ends were 1 base for V and 5 bases for J; bases not matched to a gene: 4. The CDR3 runs to 15 residues. The CDR3: CASSLVAGTNNEQFF. The CDR3 nucleotides are TGTGCCAGCAGCTTAGTAGCGGGAACTAACAATGAGCAGTTCTTC.

The rearrangement links TRBV4-1 to TRBJ1-2; a weak D match, TRBD1 (6 bases). From germline, CDR1 is MGHRA and CDR2 YSYEKL. The CDR3 contains 14 residues. The V gene lost 4 bases and the J gene lost 5 bases, with 14 bases spanning the gap. The CDR3 is CASSLSGEGYGYTF. The CDR3, as DNA: TGCGCCAGCAGCCTCTCAGGGGAAGGGTATGGCTACACCTTC.

V gene TRBV5-4 combines with J gene TRBJ2-3; no reliable D call. This CDR3 contains 11 residues. In germline, CDR1 is SGHNT, CDR2 YYREEE (reference sequence). V was trimmed by 7 bases and J by 2 bases, leaving 5 bases between them. The CDR3 spells CASAITDTQYF. The CDR3, as DNA: TGTGCCAGCGCCATCACAGATACGCAGTATTTT. Filled out from reference TRBV5-4 and TRBJ2-3, the complete variable domain reads ETGVTQSPTHLIKTRGQQVTLRCSSQSGHNTVSWYQQALGQGPQFIFQYYREEENGRGNFPPRFSGLQFPNYSSELNVNALELDDSALYLCASAITDTQYFGPGTRLTVL.

The chain combines TRBV30 with TRBJ2-3, with 7 bases identical to TRBD2. V lost 0 bases and J lost 3; bases outside the gene matches: 0. Germline V lookup: CDR1 GTSNPN, CDR2 SVGIG (reference sequence). There are 13 residues in the CDR3. CDR3 DNA sequence: TGTGCCTGGAGTGTACTAGCGACAGATACGCAGTATTTT. It translates to CAWSVLATDTQYF.

This clone was observed a single time. The chain links TRBV27 to TRBJ1-1, with 11 bases lining up with TRBD1. The CDR3 length is 16 residues. V was pared by 6 bases and J by 2 bases, with 8 bases of the junction left unmatched. The germline gives CDR1 MNHEY, CDR2 SMNVEV (reference sequence). The CDR3 sequence is CASSLGQGAGNTEAFF. CDR3 DNA: TGTGCCAGCAGCCTTGGACAGGGGGCTGGAAACACTGAAGCTTTCTTT.

CDR3 bases: TGTGCCAGCAGCACGGTCGGGGCCCACGAGCAGTACTTC. Residues: CASSTVGAHEQYF. This chain connects TRBV28 to TRBJ2-7; perhaps D is TRBD1 or TRBD2 (5 bases each). The CDR3 sequence is 13 residues long. Trimming pared 6 bases from V and 5 bases from J, leaving 14 bases between. The germline CDR1 and CDR2 sequences are MDHEN and SYDVKM.

This clone has only a few counts. The V gene is TRBV6-8, the J gene TRBJ1-2; D gene unclear. Germline V gene sequence: CDR1 MNHGY, CDR2 SAAAGT. V lost 5 bases and J 10 bases, leaving 14 bases between the germline ends. The CDR3 sequence is 12 residues long. The CDR3 is CASSLSQALYTF. The CDR3 region has the DNA TGTGCCAGCAGTCTGTCGCAGGCCCTCTACACCTTC.

This chain uses TRBV19 with TRBJ2-2, with TRBD2 as a possible D gene (5 bases). This CDR3 region has 17 residues. Germline V CDR1 and CDR2: LNHDA, SQIVND (reference sequence). V was shortened by 0 bases and J by 2 bases, with 13 bases between the two germline ends. The CDR3 region is CASSIDLETINTGELFF. The CDR3 nucleotides read TGTGCCAGTAGTATAGATTTGGAGACTATTAACACCGGGGAGCTGTTTTTT.

The rearrangement joins TRBV10-3 to TRBJ2-2; D unclear. Germline V gene lookup returns CDR1 ENHRY and CDR2 SYGVKD. The CDR3 length is 12 residues. V lost 3 bases, J lost 5 bases, and 4 bases lay in between. CDR3 sequence: CAISDATGELFF. DNA for the CDR3: TGTGCCATCAGTGACGCGACCGGGGAGCTGTTTTTT.

The CDR3 DNA reads as TGTGCCAGCAGTACCTGGACAGGGTTGGGTGAAAAACTGTTTTTT. Translated: CASSTWTGLGEKLFF. J is TRBJ1-4 and V is TRBV28, with 8 nucleotides matching TRBD1. CDR1 and CDR2 (germline): MDHEN, SYDVKM. The ends lost 5 bases at V and 7 bases at J; junction bases unmatched: 9. This CDR3 is 15 amino acids long.

This chain links TRBV20-1 with TRBJ2-3; D not resolved. Trimming removed 6 bases at V and 7 bases at J, with 11 bases between. There are 11 residues in the CDR3. The germline CDR1 and CDR2 sequences are DFQATT and SNEGSKA (reference sequence). As DNA, the CDR3 is TGCAGTGCCCCCCTTCTCCATACGCAGTATTTT. Protein product: CSAPLLHTQYF.

The chain links TRBV30 to TRBJ1-1, with a possible D match to TRBD1 (5 bases). V was cut by 0 bases and J by 8 bases, with 10 bases left in between. Germline CDR1 GTSNPN, CDR2 SVGIG (reference sequence). The CDR3 is 12 amino acids. CDR3 nucleotides: TGTGCCTGGAGTGTGGGGCGGGAGGAAGCTTTCTTT. Its protein is CAWSVGREEAFF.

For the CDR3, the DNA is TGCGCCAGCAGCCAAGATACACTCGCGAACACCGGGGAGCTGTTTTTT. Translated, it gives CASSQDTLANTGELFF. This chain uses TRBV4-1 with TRBJ2-2; D gene unclear. The V end was cut by 0 bases, the J end by 0 bases, with 8 bases between. The CDR3 sequence is 16 residues long. CDR1 is MGHRA, CDR2 YSYEKL, per germline.

The genes are TRBV5-4 and TRBJ2-1; maybe TRBD2 (6 bases). V was pared by 1 base and J by 1 base, with 6 bases between. The germline V gene has CDR1 SGHNT and CDR2 YYREEE (reference sequence). The CDR3 runs to 14 residues. The CDR3 sequence: CASSLRGSYNEQFF. The CDR3 DNA reads TGTGCCAGCAGCTTGCGGGGGTCCTACAATGAGCAGTTCTTC.